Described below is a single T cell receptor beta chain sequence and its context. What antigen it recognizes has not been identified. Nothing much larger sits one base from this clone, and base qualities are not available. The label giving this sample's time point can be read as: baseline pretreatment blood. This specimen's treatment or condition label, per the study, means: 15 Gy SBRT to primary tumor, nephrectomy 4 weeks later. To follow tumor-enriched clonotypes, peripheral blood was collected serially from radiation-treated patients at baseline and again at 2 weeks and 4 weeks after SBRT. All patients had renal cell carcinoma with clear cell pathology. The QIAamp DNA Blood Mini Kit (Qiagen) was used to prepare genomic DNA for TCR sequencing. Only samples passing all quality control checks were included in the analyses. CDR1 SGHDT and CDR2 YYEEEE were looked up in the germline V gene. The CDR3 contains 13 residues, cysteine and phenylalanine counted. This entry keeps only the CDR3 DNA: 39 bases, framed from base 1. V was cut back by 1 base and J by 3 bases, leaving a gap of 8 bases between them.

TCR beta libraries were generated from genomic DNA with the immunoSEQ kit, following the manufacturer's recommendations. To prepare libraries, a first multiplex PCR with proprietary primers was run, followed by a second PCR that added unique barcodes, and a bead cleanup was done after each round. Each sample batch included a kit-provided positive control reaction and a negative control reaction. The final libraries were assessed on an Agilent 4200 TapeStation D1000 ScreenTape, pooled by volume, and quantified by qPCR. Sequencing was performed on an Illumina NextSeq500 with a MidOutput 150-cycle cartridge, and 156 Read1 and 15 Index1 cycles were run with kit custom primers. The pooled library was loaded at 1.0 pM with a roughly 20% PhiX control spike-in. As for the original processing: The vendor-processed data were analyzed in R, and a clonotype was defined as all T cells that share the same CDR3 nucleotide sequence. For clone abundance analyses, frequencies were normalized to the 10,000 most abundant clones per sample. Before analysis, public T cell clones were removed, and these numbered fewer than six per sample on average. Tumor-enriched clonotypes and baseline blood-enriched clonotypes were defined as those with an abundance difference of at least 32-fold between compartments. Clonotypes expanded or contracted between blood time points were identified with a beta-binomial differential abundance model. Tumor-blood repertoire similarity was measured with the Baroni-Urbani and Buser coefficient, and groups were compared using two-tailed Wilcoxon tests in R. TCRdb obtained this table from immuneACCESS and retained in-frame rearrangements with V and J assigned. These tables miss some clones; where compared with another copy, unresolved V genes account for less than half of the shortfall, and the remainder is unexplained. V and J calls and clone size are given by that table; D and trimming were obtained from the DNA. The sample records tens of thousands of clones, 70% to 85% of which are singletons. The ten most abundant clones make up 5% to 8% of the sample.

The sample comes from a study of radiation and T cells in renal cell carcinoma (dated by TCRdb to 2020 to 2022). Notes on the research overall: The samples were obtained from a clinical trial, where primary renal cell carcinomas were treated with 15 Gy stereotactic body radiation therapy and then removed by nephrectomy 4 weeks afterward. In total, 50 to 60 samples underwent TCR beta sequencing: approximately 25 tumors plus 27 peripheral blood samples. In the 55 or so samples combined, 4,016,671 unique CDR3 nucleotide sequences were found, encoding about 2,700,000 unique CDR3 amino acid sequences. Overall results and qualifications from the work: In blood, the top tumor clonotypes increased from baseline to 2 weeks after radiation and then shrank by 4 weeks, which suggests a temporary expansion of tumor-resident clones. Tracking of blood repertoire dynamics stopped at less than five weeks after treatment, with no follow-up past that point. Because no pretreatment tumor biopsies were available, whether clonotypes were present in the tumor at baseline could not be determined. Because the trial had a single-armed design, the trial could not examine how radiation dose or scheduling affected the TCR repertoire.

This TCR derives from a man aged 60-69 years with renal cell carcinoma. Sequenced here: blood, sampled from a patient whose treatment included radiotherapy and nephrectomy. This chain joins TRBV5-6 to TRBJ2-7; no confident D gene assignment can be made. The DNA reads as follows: TGTGCCAGCAGCTTGCTCGTCGGCTACGAGCAGTACTTC. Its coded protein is CASSLLVGYEQYF. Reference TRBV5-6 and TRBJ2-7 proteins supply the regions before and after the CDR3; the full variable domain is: DAGVTQSPTHLIKTRGQQVTLRCSPKSGHDTVSWYQQALGQGPQFIFQYYEEEERQRGNFPDRFSGHQFPNYSSELNVNALLLGDSALYLCASSLLVGYEQYFGPGTRLTVT.